The source of this TCR beta chain is a study of blood T cell repertoires in COVID-19. At the level of the study: Samples representing acute and convalescent COVID-19 were sourced from the United States, Italy and Spain. Sample material is recorded as cDNA or gDNA derived from T cells, B-cell-depleted T cells, or PBMCs.

Authors' methods: Cell counts per sample came from amplifying reference gene primers. TCRdb's copy holds only in-frame clones and misses some; the assay was immunoSEQ multiplex PCR. Clone size and the V and J calls come from that table; the DNA yielded D and trimming. This repertoire shows 220,000 or so clones, approximately 84% found once; its top ten account for over 2.5%. Sample: peripheral blood. The TCR sequence derives from a woman younger than 45 who had recovered from COVID-19.

The CDR3 loop reads CASSSRGLARADTQYF. CDR3 bases: TGTGCCAGCAGTTCCCGAGGACTAGCGAGGGCAGATACGCAGTATTTT. The chain links TRBV28 to TRBJ2-3; TRBD2 matches 9 bases. The CDR3 loop spans 16 amino acids. V lost 4 bases to trimming and J lost 4 bases; unmatched junction nucleotides: 9. The V gene's germline CDR1 is MDHEN and CDR2 SYDVKM.